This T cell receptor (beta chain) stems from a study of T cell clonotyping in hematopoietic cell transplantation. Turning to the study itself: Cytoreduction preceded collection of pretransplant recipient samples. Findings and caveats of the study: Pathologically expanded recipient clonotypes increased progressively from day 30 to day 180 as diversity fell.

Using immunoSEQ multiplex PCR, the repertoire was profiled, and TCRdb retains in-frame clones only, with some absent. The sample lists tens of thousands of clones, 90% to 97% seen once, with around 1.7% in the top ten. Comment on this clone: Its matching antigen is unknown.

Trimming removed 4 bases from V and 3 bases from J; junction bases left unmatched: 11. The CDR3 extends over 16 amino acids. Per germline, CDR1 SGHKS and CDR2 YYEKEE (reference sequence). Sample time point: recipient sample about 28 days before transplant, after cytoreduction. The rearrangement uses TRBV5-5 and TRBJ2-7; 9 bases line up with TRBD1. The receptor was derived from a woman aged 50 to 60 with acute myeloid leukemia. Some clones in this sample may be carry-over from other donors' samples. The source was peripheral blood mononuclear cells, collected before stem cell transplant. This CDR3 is CASSLAGTGFVYEQYF. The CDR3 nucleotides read TGTGCCAGCAGCCTCGCCGGGACAGGGTTTGTCTACGAGCAGTACTTC.